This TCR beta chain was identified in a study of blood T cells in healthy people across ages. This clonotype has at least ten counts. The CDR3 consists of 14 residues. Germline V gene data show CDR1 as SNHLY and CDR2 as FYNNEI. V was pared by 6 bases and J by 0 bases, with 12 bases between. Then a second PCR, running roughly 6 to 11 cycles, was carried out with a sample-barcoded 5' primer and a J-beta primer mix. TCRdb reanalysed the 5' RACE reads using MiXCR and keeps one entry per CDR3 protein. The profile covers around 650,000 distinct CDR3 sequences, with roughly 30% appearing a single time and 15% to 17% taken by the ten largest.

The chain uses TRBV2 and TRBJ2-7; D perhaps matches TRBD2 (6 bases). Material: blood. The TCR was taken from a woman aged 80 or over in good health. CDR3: CASSSGSYSYEQYF. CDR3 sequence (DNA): TGTGCCAGCAGCAGCGGGTCCTACTCCTACGAGCAGTACTTC.